The 26 T cell receptor beta chains below come from one sample, sequenced in a study of early T cells in non-severe SARS-CoV-2 infection. From the 5' RACE reads, TCRdb called clonotypes with MiXCR, one entry per CDR3 protein. The data show 25,000 to 40,000 distinct CDR3 sequences, roughly 4.5% seen once. Sequencing input: whole blood. The receptors derive from an adult who was a healthcare worker with PCR-confirmed SARS-CoV-2 infection or an uninfected control (not recorded which).

This clonotype was seen at least ten times. The genes are TRBV28 and TRBJ2-1, with 11 bases fitting TRBD2. J lost 5 bases, V lost 8 bases, and 2 bases had no gene match. The CDR3 consists of 13 residues. Germline CDR1 and CDR2: MDHEN and SYDVKM. The CDR3 nucleotides are TGTGCCAGCGTAGCGGGGGGGCACAATGAGCAGTTCTTC. As protein: CASVAGGHNEQFF. The variable domain in full, with the rest retrieved from reference TRBV28 and TRBJ2-1, is DVKVTQSSRYLVKRTGEKVFLECVQDMDHENMFWYRQDPGLGLRLIYFSYDVKMKEKGDIPEGYSVSREKKERFSLILESASTNQTSMYLCASVAGGHNEQFFGPGTRLTVL.

J is TRBJ1-2 and V is TRBV28, with D tentatively TRBD1 (6 bases). The CDR3 is made up of 14 amino acids. The germline CDR1 and CDR2 sequences are MDHEN and SYDVKM. With 6 bases removed from V and 0 bases from J, the gap between germline ends came to 11 bases. In nucleotides, the CDR3 is TGTGCCAGCAGCACGGGACAAGCTAACTATGGCTACACCTTC. Residues: CASSTGQANYGYTF.

The sample holds a few counts of this clonotype. CDR3 amino acids: CASSLGLAATYEQYF. The CDR3 region has the DNA TGTGCCAGCAGCTTAGGGCTAGCCGCTACCTACGAGCAGTACTTC. The rearrangement links TRBV7-9 to TRBJ2-7; tentatively, D is TRBD2 (5 bases). The CDR3 totals 15 residues. Germline CDR1 is SEHNR and CDR2 is FQNEAQ (reference sequence). V lost 1 base, J lost 2 bases, and 12 bases lay in between.

This clonotype was observed at least ten times. V gene TRBV28 combines with J gene TRBJ2-3, with D perhaps TRBD1 or TRBD2 (5 bases each). CDR3 size: 15 residues. Germline values: CDR1 MDHEN, CDR2 SYDVKM. The CDR3 coding sequence is TGTGCGACCAGCGGTTCGGGGCGGTTCACAGATACGCAGTATTTT. This codes for CATSGSGRFTDTQYF.

Concerning this clonotype itself: A read error is possible here, since a much larger clone lies one base away. The chain uses TRBV27 and TRBJ2-5, with D unclear. The V and J ends lost 5 bases and 2 bases respectively, with 6 bases between them. Germline V gives CDR1 MNHEY, CDR2 SMNVEV (reference sequence). The CDR3 covers 12 residues. This CDR3 reads CASSLLQETQYF. The CDR3 DNA reads TGTGCCAGCAGTCTCCTTCAAGAGACCCAGTACTTC.

The chain has TRBV13 and TRBJ1-6; a possible D gene is TRBD1 (5 bases). Looked up from germline, CDR1 is PRHDT and CDR2 is FYEKMQ (reference sequence). V was trimmed by 5 bases and J by 8 bases, leaving 19 bases between them. CDR3 length equals 16 residues. CDR3 bases: TGTGCCAGCAGCATCTCACCACCAGGGACCCATTCACCCCTCCACTTT. Amino acids: CASSISPPGTHSPLHF.

At least ten counts were recorded for this clonotype. The chain has TRBV7-2 and TRBJ2-3; 9 bases line up with TRBD2. This CDR3 spans 18 amino acids. Germline V gives CDR1 SGHTA, CDR2 FQGNSA. Trimming took 5 bases from V and 3 from J; bases not matched to a gene: 15. The DNA for the CDR3 is TGTGCCAGCAGCACCCCGGGGTGGCGGGGGGGCAAGACAGATACGCAGTATTTT. Its protein product is CASSTPGWRGGKTDTQYF.

This clonotype showed up many times. This chain joins TRBV3-1 and TRBJ1-5; no clear D. Germline CDR1 is LGHDT and CDR2 is YNNKEL (reference sequence). The CDR3 is made up of 15 amino acids. Trimming stripped 1 base from V and 3 bases from J, with 10 bases between. The DNA for the CDR3 is TGTGCCAGCAGCCAAGGGGCGGGTAACAATCAGCCCCAGCATTTT. This translates into CASSQGAGNNQPQHF.

Many counts were recorded for this clonotype. V usage is TRBV7-9 and J usage is TRBJ2-1, with 9 bases matching TRBD1. V gave up 5 bases and J gave up 0 bases; unmatched junction bases: 11. CDR1 and CDR2 (germline): SEHNR, FQNEAQ (reference sequence). The CDR3 contains 18 residues. Here the CDR3 reads CASSGPGQGLSSYNEQFF. DNA for the CDR3: TGTGCCAGCAGCGGTCCGGGACAGGGTCTCAGCTCCTACAATGAGCAGTTCTTC. Based on the CDR3 plus reference TRBV7-9 and TRBJ2-1, the full variable domain is DTGVSQNPRHKITKRGQNVTFRCDPISEHNRLYWYRQTLGQGPEFLTYFQNEAQLEKSRLLSDRFSAERPKGSFSTLEIQRTEQGDSAMYLCASSGPGQGLSSYNEQFFGPGTRLTVL.

The chain joins TRBV4-3 to TRBJ1-1; D not certain. CDR1 is LGHNA and CDR2 is YSLEER in the germline V gene. V gave up 1 base and J gave up 4 bases, with 7 bases separating them. This CDR3 is built from 13 residues. The CDR3 loop is CASSQAWGTEAFF. The CDR3 coding sequence is TGCGCCAGCAGCCAAGCCTGGGGCACTGAAGCTTTCTTT.

Ten or more counts support this clonotype. The V gene is TRBV7-9, the J gene TRBJ1-5; 8 bases are a match to TRBD1. The ends lost 5 bases at V and 4 bases at J; junction bases unmatched: 1. Germline CDR1 is SEHNR and CDR2 is FQNEAQ (reference sequence). This CDR3 spans 13 amino acids. CDR3 protein: CASSRQGNQPQHF. CDR3 nucleotides: TGTGCCAGCAGCCGACAGGGGAATCAGCCCCAGCATTTT. Together with reference TRBV7-9 and TRBJ1-5, the CDR3 gives the full variable domain: DTGVSQNPRHKITKRGQNVTFRCDPISEHNRLYWYRQTLGQGPEFLTYFQNEAQLEKSRLLSDRFSAERPKGSFSTLEIQRTEQGDSAMYLCASSRQGNQPQHFGDGTRLSIL.

This clonotype was detected ten times or more. The V call is TRBV19, the J call TRBJ2-7, with D perhaps TRBD2 (6 bases). This CDR3 contains 13 residues. CDR1 and CDR2 (germline): LNHDA, SQIVND (reference sequence). The germline V and J ends were trimmed by 5 bases and 4 bases, with 12 bases remaining between them. The CDR3 protein is CASSLGLNYEQYF. Here the CDR3 DNA reads TGTGCCAGTAGTTTGGGACTGAATTACGAGCAGTACTTC.

This clonotype was detected a few times. The CDR3 nucleotides are TGCAGTGCTAGAAGTCAGGGAAATGAGCAGTTCTTC. This codes for CSARSQGNEQFF. The chain combines TRBV20-1 with TRBJ2-1; possibly TRBD1 for D (5 bases). Trimming took 2 bases from V and 7 from J, leaving 9 bases between them. Per the germline V gene, CDR1 is DFQATT and CDR2 is SNEGSKA (reference sequence). The CDR3 runs 12 residues.

Ten or more counts support this clonotype. The chain uses TRBV7-2 and TRBJ2-7; D might be TRBD2 (5 bases). CDR1 and CDR2 (germline): SGHTA, FQGNSA. V was shortened by 5 bases and J by 5 bases, with 16 bases between the two germline ends. The CDR3 extends over 14 amino acids. The CDR3 nucleotides read TGTGCCAGCAGCCCGCGGACTCCACGCAACGAGCAGTACTTC. Amino acids: CASSPRTPRNEQYF.

The chain couples TRBV6-6 to TRBJ1-3; 7 nucleotides line up with TRBD1. This CDR3 comprises 20 residues. Germline lookup yields CDR1 MNHNY and CDR2 SVGAGI (reference sequence). Germline trimming cut 0 bases from V and 0 bases from J; bases unmatched to any gene: 14. CDR3 DNA: TGTGCCAGCAGTTACTCGAGGTCCTTTTGGGACAGCAACTCTGGAAACACCATATATTTT. This encodes CASSYSRSFWDSNSGNTIYF.

This clonotype was seen at least ten times. Its ends do not fully match the called genes, so a read error is possible. V gene TRBV29-1 combines with J gene TRBJ2-5; 8 nucleotides match TRBD2. The CDR3 sequence is 12 residues long. CDR1 is SQVTM, CDR2 ANQGSEA, per germline. The CDR3, as DNA: TGCAGCGTGGAAGCGGGGGAAGAGACCCAGTACTTC. Its translation: CSVEAGEETQYF.

This chain links TRBV24-1 with TRBJ1-2; D unclear. The CDR3 is 15 residues long. V dropped 4 bases and J dropped 5 bases, with 16 bases sitting between them. Looked up from germline, CDR1 is KGHDR and CDR2 is SFDVKD. The CDR3 reads CATSETASPLYGYTF. The DNA of the CDR3 is TGTGCCACCAGTGAGACGGCATCGCCCCTATATGGCTACACCTTC.

There are many counts of this clonotype. The CDR3 nucleotides are TGTGCCAGTAGTTCCGGGACAGGGCTCTACGAGCAGTACTTC. Its protein is CASSSGTGLYEQYF. This chain links TRBV19 with TRBJ2-7, with TRBD1 matching 9 bases. V lost 5 bases and J lost 3; bases outside the gene matches: 5. Germline-derived CDR1 and CDR2 are LNHDA and SQIVND (reference sequence). The CDR3 sequence is 14 residues long.

A few counts support this clonotype. This chain uses TRBV21-1 with TRBJ2-7; no DNA check was done on the table's D call, TRBD1. TRBV21-1 is marked as a pseudogene. This CDR3 is built from 16 residues. In DNA form, the CDR3 reads TGTGCCAGCAGCAAAGAGCCAGAAGGGGGGACCTACGAGCAGTACTTC. Its translation is CASSKEPEGGTYEQYF.

This clonotype occurred many times. The chain uses TRBV7-8 and TRBJ2-7; 9 bases map to TRBD1. The CDR3 is made up of 14 amino acids. CDR1 and CDR2 from the germline V gene are SGHVS and FQNEAQ. V lost 5 bases, J lost 5 bases, and 7 bases stayed unmatched. For the CDR3, the DNA is TGTGCCAGCAGCGCCCCGGGACAGGGCGACGAGCAGTACTTC. Translated, it gives CASSAPGQGDEQYF.

The rearrangement links TRBV18 to TRBJ2-7; D possibly matches TRBD1 or TRBD2 (5 bases each). Germline lookup yields CDR1 KGHSH and CDR2 LQKENI. The length of the CDR3 is 14 residues. The germline V and J ends were trimmed by 4 bases and 7 bases, with 17 bases remaining between them. Here the CDR3 DNA reads TGTGCCAGCTCACGGGACCTACCCTCAAAGGAGCAGTACTTC. Protein product: CASSRDLPSKEQYF.

This clonotype was detected only a few times. The chain recombines TRBV20-1 with TRBJ2-1; no firm D call. Germline V gene lookup returns CDR1 DFQATT and CDR2 SNEGSKA (reference sequence). Trimming pared 6 bases from V and 8 bases from J, leaving 11 bases between. This CDR3 has 11 residues. In DNA form, the CDR3 reads TGCAGTGCATACGACCCCGATGAGCAGTTCTTC. This encodes CSAYDPDEQFF.

This clonotype has at least ten counts. V is TRBV10-3 and J is TRBJ2-2, with TRBD2 matching over 11 bases. Germline V gene lookup returns CDR1 ENHRY and CDR2 SYGVKD. V trimming: 8 bases; J trimming: 8 bases; junction bases outside the gene matches: 4. This CDR3 contains 13 residues. As DNA, the CDR3 is TGTGCCATCGCGACTAGCGGGGTAGGGGAGCTGTTTTTT. This encodes CAIATSGVGELFF.

The sample holds a few counts of this clonotype. The chain links TRBV18 to TRBJ2-7; D unclear. Germline V CDR1 and CDR2: KGHSH, LQKENI. The CDR3 consists of 12 residues. The V and J ends lost 3 bases and 3 bases respectively, with 6 bases between them. The CDR3 nucleotides read TGTGCCAGCTCACCGGACCGCTACGAGCAGTACTTC. This codes for CASSPDRYEQYF.

This clonotype was detected a few times. J is TRBJ2-3 and V is TRBV5-1, with TRBD2 matching 9 bases. From germline, CDR1 is SGHRS and CDR2 YFSETQ. This CDR3 contains 15 residues. The J segment lost 1 base and the V segment lost 4 bases, leaving 4 bases of the junction unmatched. The CDR3 region is CASSVKRGGTDTQYF. CDR3 in DNA: TGCGCCAGCAGCGTCAAGCGGGGGGGCACAGATACGCAGTATTTT.

This clonotype has at least ten counts. The V gene is TRBV5-1, the J gene TRBJ1-1; D possibly corresponds to TRBD1 (6 bases). The V end lost 2 bases, the J end lost 4 bases, and 15 bases lay between the germline ends. Germline V lookup: CDR1 SGHRS, CDR2 YFSETQ. The CDR3 consists of 15 residues. The CDR3: CASSLPGAIGTEAFF. The CDR3, as DNA: TGCGCCAGCAGCTTACCGGGGGCGATTGGCACTGAAGCTTTCTTT.